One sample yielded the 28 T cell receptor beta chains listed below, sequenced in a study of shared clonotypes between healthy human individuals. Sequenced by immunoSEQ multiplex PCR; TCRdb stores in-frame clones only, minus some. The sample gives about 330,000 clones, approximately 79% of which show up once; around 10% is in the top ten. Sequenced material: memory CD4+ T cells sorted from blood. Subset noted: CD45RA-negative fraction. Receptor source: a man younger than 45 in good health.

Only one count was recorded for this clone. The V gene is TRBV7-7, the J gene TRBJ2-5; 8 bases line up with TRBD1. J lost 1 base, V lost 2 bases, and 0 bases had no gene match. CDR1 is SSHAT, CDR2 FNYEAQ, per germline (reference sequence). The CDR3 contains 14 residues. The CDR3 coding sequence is TGTGCCAGCAGCTTAACAGGGGGCCAAGAGACCCAGTACTTC. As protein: CASSLTGGQETQYF.

The CDR3 DNA reads as TGTGCCAGCAGCTTGGAGGGAAAACTGTTTTTT. It translates to CASSLEGKLFF. The rearrangement joins TRBV5-5 to TRBJ1-4; D not resolved. This CDR3 comprises 11 residues. Per germline, CDR1 SGHKS and CDR2 YYEKEE (reference sequence). The V gene lost 0 bases and the J gene lost 10 bases, with 4 bases spanning the gap.

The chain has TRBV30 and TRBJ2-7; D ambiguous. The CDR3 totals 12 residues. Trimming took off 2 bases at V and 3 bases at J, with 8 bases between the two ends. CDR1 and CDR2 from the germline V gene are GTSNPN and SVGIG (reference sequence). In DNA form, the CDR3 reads TGTGCCTGGAGTCCGACGGACTACGAGCAGTACTTC. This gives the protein CAWSPTDYEQYF.

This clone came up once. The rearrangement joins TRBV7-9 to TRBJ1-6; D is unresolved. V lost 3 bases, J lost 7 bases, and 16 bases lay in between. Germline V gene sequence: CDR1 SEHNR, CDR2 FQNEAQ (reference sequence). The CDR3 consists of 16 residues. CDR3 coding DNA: TGTGCCAGCAGCTTTCGCATGGGATCCGGGAATTCACCCCTCCACTTT. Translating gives CASSFRMGSGNSPLHF.

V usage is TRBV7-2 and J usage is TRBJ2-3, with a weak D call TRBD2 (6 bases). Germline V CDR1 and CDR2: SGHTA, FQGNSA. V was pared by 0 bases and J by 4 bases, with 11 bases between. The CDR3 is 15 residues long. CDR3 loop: CASSLAAGSADTQYF. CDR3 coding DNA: TGTGCCAGCAGCTTAGCGGCGGGATCGGCAGATACGCAGTATTTT.

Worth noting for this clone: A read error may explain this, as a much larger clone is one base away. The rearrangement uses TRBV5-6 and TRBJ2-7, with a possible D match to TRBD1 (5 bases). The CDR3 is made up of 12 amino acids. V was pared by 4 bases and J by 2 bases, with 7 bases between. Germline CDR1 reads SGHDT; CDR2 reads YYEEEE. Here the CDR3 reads CASSLDTYEQYF. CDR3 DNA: TGTGCCAGCAGCCTGGACACCTACGAGCAGTACTTC. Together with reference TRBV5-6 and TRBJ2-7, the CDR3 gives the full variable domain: DAGVTQSPTHLIKTRGQQVTLRCSPKSGHDTVSWYQQALGQGPQFIFQYYEEEERQRGNFPDRFSGHQFPNYSSELNVNALLLGDSALYLCASSLDTYEQYFGPGTRLTVT.

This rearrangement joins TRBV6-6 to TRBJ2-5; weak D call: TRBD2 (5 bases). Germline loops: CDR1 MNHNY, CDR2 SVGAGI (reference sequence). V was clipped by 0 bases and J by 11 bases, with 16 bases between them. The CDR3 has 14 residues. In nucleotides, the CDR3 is TGTGCCAGCAGTTACTCGGTCTCCCTAGCTGAGCAGTACTTC. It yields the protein CASSYSVSLAEQYF.

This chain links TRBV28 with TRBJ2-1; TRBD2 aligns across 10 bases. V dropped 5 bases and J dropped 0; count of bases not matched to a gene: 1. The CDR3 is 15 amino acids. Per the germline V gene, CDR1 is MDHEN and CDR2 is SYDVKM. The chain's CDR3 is CASSASGSSYNEQFF. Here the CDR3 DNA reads TGTGCCAGCAGTGCTAGCGGGAGCTCCTACAATGAGCAGTTCTTC.

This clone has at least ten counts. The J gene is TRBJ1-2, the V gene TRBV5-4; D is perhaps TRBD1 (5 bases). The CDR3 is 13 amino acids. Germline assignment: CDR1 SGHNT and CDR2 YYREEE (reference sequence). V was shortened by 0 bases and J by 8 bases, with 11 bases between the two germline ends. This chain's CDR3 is CASSLVVGAGYTF. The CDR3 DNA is TGTGCCAGCAGCTTGGTAGTTGGGGCGGGCTACACCTTC.

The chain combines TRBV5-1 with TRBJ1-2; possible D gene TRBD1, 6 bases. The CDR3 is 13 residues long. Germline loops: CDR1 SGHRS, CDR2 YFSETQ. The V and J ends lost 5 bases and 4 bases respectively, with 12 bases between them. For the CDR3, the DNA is TGCGCCAGCAGTTCGGACAGCACCTATGGCTACACCTTC. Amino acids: CASSSDSTYGYTF.

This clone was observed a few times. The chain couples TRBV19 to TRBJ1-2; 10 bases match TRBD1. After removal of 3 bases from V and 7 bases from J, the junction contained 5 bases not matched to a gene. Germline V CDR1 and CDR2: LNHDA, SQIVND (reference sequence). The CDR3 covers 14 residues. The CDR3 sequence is CASSIRDRGPGYTF. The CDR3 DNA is TGTGCCAGTAGTATCAGGGACAGGGGCCCTGGCTACACCTTC. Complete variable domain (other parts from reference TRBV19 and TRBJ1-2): DGGITQSPKYLFRKEGQNVTLSCEQNLNHDAMYWYRQDPGQGLRLIYYSQIVNDFQKGDIAEGYSVSREKKESFPLTVTSAQKNPTAFYLCASSIRDRGPGYTFGSGTRLTVV.

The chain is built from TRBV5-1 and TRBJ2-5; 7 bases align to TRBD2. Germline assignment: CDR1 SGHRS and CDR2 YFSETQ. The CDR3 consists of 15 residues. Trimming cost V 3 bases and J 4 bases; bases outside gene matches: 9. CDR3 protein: CASSSSGGSLETQYF. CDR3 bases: TGCGCCAGCAGCTCCTCGGGGGGTTCGTTAGAGACCCAGTACTTC.

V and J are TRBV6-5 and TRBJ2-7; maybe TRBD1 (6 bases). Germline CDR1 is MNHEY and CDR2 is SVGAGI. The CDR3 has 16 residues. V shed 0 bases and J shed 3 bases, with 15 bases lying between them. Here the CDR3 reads CASSYSIPGTSYEQYF. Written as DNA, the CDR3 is TGTGCCAGCAGTTACTCGATCCCAGGGACAAGCTACGAGCAGTACTTC.

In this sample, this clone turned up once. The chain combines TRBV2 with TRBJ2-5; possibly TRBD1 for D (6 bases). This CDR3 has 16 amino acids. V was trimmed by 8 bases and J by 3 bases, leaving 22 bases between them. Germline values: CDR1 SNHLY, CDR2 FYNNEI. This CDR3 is CASQGWGGQSKETQYF. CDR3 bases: TGTGCCAGCCAAGGATGGGGCGGACAGTCAAAAGAGACCCAGTACTTC.

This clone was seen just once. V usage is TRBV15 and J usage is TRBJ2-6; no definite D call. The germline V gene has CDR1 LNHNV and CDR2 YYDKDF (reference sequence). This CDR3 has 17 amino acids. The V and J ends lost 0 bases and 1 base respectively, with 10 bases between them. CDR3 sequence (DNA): TGTGCCACCAGCAGAGATCCCATGTTGTCTGGGGCCAACGTCCTGACTTTC. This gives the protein CATSRDPMLSGANVLTF.

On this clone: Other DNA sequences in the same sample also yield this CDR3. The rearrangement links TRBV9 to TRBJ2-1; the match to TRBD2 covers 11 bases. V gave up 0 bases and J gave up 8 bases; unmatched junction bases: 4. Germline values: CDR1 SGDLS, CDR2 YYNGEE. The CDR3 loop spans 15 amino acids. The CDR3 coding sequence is TGTGCCAGCAGCGTAGGACTAGCGGGATCCTATGAGCAGTTCTTC. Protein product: CASSVGLAGSYEQFF. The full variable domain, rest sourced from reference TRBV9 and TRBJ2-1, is DSGVTQTPKHLITATGQRVTLRCSPRSGDLSVYWYQQSLDQGLQFLIQYYNGEERAKGNILERFSAQQFPDLHSELNLSSLELGDSALYFCASSVGLAGSYEQFFGPGTRLTVL.

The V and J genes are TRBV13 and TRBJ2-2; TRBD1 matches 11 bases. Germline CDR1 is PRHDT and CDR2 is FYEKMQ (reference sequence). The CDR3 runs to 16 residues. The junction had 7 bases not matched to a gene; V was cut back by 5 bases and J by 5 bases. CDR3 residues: CASSRTGGRYTGELFF. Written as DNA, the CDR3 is TGTGCCAGCAGCCGGACAGGGGGCCGGTATACCGGGGAGCTGTTTTTT.

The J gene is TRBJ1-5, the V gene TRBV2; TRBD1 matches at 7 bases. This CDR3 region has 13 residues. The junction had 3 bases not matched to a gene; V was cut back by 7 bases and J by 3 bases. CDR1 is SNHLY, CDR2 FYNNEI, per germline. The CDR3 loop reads CASKGGANQPQHF. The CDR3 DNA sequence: TGTGCCAGCAAAGGGGGCGCCAATCAGCCCCAGCATTTT.

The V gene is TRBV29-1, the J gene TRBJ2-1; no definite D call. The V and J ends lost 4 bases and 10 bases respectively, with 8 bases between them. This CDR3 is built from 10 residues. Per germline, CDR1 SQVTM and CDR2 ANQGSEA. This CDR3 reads CSVADLEQFF. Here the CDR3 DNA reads TGCAGCGTTGCGGACCTAGAGCAGTTCTTC.

The CDR3 sequence: CASSLTQGVETQYF. The CDR3 region has the DNA TGTGCCAGCAGCCTTACACAGGGTGTGGAGACCCAGTACTTC. This rearrangement joins TRBV11-2 to TRBJ2-5; the D gene is possibly TRBD1 (6 bases). The CDR3 covers 14 residues. Germline V gene sequence: CDR1 SGHAT, CDR2 FQNNGV. V was pared by 5 bases and J by 5 bases, with 15 bases between.

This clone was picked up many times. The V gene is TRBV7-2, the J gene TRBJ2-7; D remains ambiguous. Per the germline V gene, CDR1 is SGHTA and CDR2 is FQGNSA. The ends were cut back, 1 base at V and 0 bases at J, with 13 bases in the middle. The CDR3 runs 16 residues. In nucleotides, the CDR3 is TGTGCCAGCAGCTTAGGGCCCCTAAAAAGCTCCTACGAGCAGTACTTC. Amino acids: CASSLGPLKSSYEQYF.

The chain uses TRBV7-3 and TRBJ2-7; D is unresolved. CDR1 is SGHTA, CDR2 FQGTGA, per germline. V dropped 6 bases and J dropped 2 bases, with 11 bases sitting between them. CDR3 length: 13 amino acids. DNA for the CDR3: TGTGCCAGCAGTCCCGACGGAGCCTACGAGCAGTACTTC. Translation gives CASSPDGAYEQYF.

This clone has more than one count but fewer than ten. CDR3 residues: CASSETGVGDTQYF. The CDR3 coding sequence is TGTGCCAGCAGTGAAACGGGAGTTGGAGATACGCAGTATTTT. This chain joins TRBV28 and TRBJ2-3; the D gene is possibly TRBD2 (6 bases). V was clipped by 5 bases and J by 5 bases, with 14 bases between them. This CDR3 has 14 residues. Germline CDR1 MDHEN, CDR2 SYDVKM.

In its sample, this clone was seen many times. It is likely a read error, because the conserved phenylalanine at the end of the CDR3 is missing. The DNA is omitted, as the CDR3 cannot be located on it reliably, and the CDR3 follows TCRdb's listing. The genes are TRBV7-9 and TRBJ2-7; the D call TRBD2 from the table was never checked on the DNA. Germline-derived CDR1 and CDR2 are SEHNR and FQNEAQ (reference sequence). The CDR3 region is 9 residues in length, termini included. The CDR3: CARGSGLHP.

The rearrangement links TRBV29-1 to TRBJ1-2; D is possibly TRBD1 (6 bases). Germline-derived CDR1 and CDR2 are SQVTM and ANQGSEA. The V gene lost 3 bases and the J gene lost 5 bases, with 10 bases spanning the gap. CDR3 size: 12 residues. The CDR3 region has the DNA TGCAGCGTTGAGGGGGCAGGGTATGGCTACACCTTC. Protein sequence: CSVEGAGYGYTF.

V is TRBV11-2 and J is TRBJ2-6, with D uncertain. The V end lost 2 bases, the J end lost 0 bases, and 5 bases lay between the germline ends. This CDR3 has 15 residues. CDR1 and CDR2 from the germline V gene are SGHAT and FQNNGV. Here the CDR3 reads CASSLHLSGANVLTF. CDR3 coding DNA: TGTGCCAGCAGCTTACACCTCTCTGGGGCCAACGTCCTGACTTTC.

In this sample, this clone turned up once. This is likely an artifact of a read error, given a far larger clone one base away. In DNA, the CDR3 is TGTGCCAGCACCGGGACAGGCAATCAGCCCCAGTATTTT. It encodes CASTGTGNQPQYF. This chain connects TRBV2 to TRBJ1-5; TRBD1 agrees at 8 bases. Gene TRBJ2-3 matches the end of the DNA better, so the J call may be wrong. There are 13 residues in the CDR3. From germline, CDR1 is SNHLY and CDR2 FYNNEI.

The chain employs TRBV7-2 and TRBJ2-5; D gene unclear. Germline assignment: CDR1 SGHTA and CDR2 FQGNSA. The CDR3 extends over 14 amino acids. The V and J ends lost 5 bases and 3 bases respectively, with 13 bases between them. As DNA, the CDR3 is TGTGCCAGCAGCCCCCGGGTCTCCAAAGAGACCCAGTACTTC. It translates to CASSPRVSKETQYF.